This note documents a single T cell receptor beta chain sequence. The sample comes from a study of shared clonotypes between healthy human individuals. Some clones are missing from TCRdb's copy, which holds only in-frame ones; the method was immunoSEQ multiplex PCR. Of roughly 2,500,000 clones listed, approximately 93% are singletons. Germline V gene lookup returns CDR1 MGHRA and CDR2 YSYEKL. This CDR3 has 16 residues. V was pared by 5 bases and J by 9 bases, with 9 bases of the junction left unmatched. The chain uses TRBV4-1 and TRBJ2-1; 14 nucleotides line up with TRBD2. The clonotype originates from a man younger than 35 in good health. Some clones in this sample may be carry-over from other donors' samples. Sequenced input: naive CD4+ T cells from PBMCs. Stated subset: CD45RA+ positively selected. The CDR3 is CASSSRTSGRMGEQFF. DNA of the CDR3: TGCGCCAGCAGCTCCCGGACTAGCGGGAGGATGGGTGAGCAGTTCTTC.